A single sample is the source of the 10 T cell receptor beta chains below, sequenced in a study of CD8 T cells in ankylosing spondylitis. TCRdb fed the 5' RACE reads into MiXCR, producing one record per CDR3 protein. The repertoire holds under 300,000 distinct CDR3 sequences, roughly 10% seen once, with around 7% in the top ten. The sample comprised blood, either unsorted or a sorted T cell fraction (not recorded which). These receptors originate from a male donor with ankylosing spondylitis or in good health (not recorded which).

The chain employs TRBV6-1 and TRBJ1-4; D not resolved. This CDR3 spans 14 amino acids. Germline V CDR1 and CDR2: MNHNS, SASEGT. V dropped 7 bases and J dropped 0 bases, with 9 bases sitting between them. The CDR3 region is CASISIATNEKLFF. The DNA of the CDR3 is TGTGCCAGCATATCAATTGCAACTAATGAAAAACTGTTTTTT.

This clonotype was counted ten times or more. The chain has TRBV9 and TRBJ1-1, with D perhaps TRBD1 (5 bases). The germline gives CDR1 SGDLS, CDR2 YYNGEE. The V end lost 4 bases, the J end lost 3 bases, and 10 bases lay between the germline ends. CDR3 length: 13 residues. The CDR3 is CASSHGGDTEAFF. As DNA, the CDR3 is TGTGCCAGCAGCCACGGGGGAGACACTGAAGCTTTCTTT.

This clonotype was counted at least ten times. V and J are TRBV11-2 and TRBJ2-1; D not resolved. This CDR3 comprises 15 residues. Germline V lookup: CDR1 SGHAT, CDR2 FQNNGV. V lost 4 bases to trimming and J lost 1 base, with 11 bases between them. The CDR3 is CASSSKGFSYNEQFF. The CDR3 DNA reads as TGTGCCAGCAGCTCGAAGGGTTTTTCCTACAATGAGCAGTTCTTC.

This clonotype has at least ten counts. The CDR3 coding sequence is TGCGCCAGCAGACCCATTAGTGGGGGGGGGAATGAGCAGTTCTTC. Translation gives CASRPISGGGNEQFF. This chain links TRBV4-1 with TRBJ2-1, with 7 positions matching TRBD2. V trimming: 6 bases; J trimming: 7 bases; junction bases outside the gene matches: 12. The length of the CDR3 is 15 residues. Germline V lookup: CDR1 MGHRA, CDR2 YSYEKL.

In its sample, this clonotype was seen many times. The chain couples TRBV29-1 to TRBJ2-3, with D tentatively TRBD1 (5 bases). Germline-derived CDR1 and CDR2 are SQVTM and ANQGSEA. Trimming pared 4 bases from V and 4 bases from J, leaving 12 bases between. CDR3 length: 13 amino acids. The CDR3 DNA is TGCAGCGTTGTAGCAGGGCAAGCAGATACGCAGTATTTT. Translated: CSVVAGQADTQYF.

The table lists this clonotype with many counts. The chain carries TRBV5-1 and TRBJ1-1; D remains ambiguous. Trimming took 0 bases from V and 1 from J, leaving 10 bases between them. CDR1 and CDR2 (germline): SGHRS, YFSETQ. The CDR3 totals 15 residues. CDR3 sequence (DNA): TGCGCCAGCAGCTTGGCCGCCAGCAAGAACACTGAAGCTTTCTTT. Its translation: CASSLAASKNTEAFF.

This clonotype was observed a few times. The chain uses TRBV27 and TRBJ1-1; 12 positions match TRBD1. V shed 0 bases and J 7 bases; nucleotides not matched to a gene: 3. The CDR3 consists of 15 residues. CDR1 MNHEY and CDR2 SMNVEV come from the germline V gene (reference sequence). CDR3 in amino acids: CASSLSGTGGYEAFF. For the CDR3, the DNA is TGTGCCAGCAGTTTATCTGGGACAGGGGGCTATGAAGCTTTCTTT.

This sequence joins TRBV27 and TRBJ2-2, with D uncertain. This CDR3 spans 13 amino acids. The germline V gene has CDR1 MNHEY and CDR2 SMNVEV (reference sequence). Trimming cost V 1 base and J 4 bases, with 4 bases left between them. The CDR3 here is CASSLYSTGELFF. DNA of the CDR3: TGTGCCAGCAGTTTATACTCCACCGGGGAGCTGTTTTTT.

This clonotype was counted ten times or more. V gene TRBV15 combines with J gene TRBJ2-3; 9 bases agree with TRBD1. The germline gives CDR1 LNHNV, CDR2 YYDKDF (reference sequence). This CDR3 is built from 16 residues. Germline trimming cut 0 bases from V and 4 bases from J; bases unmatched to any gene: 5. CDR3 sequence (DNA): TGTGCCACCAGCAGAGATAGCGACAGGGGGTCAGATACGCAGTATTTT. Translation gives CATSRDSDRGSDTQYF. Full variable domain (missing parts from reference TRBV15 and TRBJ2-3): DAMVIQNPRYQVTQFGKPVTLSCSQTLNHNVMYWYQQKSSQAPKLLFHYYDKDFNNEADTPDNFQSRRPNTSFCFLDIRSPGLGDTAMYLCATSRDSDRGSDTQYFGPGTRLTVL.

V and J are TRBV20-1 and TRBJ2-3; 11 bases line up with TRBD2. The germline CDR1 and CDR2 sequences are DFQATT and SNEGSKA (reference sequence). J gave up 6 bases and V 0 bases, and 17 bases lay outside the gene matches. The CDR3 runs 19 residues. The CDR3 is CSARDGVSGGVGSADTQYF. The CDR3 DNA follows: TGCAGTGCTAGAGATGGGGTTAGCGGGGGGGTCGGTTCTGCCGATACGCAGTATTTT.